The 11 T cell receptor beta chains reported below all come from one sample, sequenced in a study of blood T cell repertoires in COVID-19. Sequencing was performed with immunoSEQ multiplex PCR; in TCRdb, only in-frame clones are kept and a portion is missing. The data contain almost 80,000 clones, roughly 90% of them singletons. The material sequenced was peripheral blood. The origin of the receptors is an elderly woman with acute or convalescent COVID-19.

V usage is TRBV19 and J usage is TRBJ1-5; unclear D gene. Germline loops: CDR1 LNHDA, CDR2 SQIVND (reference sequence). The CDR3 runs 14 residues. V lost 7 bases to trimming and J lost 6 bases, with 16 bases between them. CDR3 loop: CASTDTLNGQPQHF. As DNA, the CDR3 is TGTGCCAGTACCGACACCCTCAATGGTCAGCCCCAGCATTTT.

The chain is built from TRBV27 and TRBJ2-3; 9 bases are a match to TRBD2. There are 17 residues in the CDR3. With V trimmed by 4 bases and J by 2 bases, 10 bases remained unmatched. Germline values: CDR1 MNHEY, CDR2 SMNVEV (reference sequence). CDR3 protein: CASSSGLLAGVTDTQYF. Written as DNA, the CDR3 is TGTGCCAGCAGTTCCGGGCTATTAGCGGGGGTCACAGATACGCAGTATTTT.

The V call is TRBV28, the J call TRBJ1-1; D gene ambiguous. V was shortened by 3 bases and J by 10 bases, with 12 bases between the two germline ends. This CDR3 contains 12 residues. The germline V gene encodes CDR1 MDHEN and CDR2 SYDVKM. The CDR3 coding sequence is TGTGCCAGCAGTTTGCATGGTCTAGGAGCTTTCTTT. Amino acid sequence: CASSLHGLGAFF.

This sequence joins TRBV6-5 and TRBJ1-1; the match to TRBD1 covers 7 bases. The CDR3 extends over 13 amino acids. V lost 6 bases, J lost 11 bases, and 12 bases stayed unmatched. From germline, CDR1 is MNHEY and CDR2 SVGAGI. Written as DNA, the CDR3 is TGTGCCAGCAGGTCCCGACAGGGTAGGGTGGCTTTCTTT. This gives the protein CASRSRQGRVAFF.

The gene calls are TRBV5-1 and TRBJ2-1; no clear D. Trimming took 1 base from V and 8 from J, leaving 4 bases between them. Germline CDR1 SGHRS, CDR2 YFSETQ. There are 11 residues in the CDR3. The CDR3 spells CASSLRDEQFF. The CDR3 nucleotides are TGCGCCAGCAGCTTGCGGGATGAGCAGTTCTTC.

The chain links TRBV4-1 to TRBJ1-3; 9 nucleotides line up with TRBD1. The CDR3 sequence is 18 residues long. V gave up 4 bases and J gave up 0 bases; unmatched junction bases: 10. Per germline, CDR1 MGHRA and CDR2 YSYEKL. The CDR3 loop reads CASSRQGGTGYSGNTIYF. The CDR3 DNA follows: TGCGCCAGCAGCCGACAAGGGGGGACAGGGTACTCTGGAAACACCATATATTTT.

The CDR3 DNA reads as TGCGCCAGCAGCTTGAGCCAGGCTGGGAACTATGGCTACACCTTC. Its translation is CASSLSQAGNYGYTF. The V gene is TRBV5-1, the J gene TRBJ1-2; D not certain. The CDR3 consists of 15 residues. Germline assignment: CDR1 SGHRS and CDR2 YFSETQ. Trimming shortened V by 1 base and J by 2 bases, and 12 bases separated the two germline ends.

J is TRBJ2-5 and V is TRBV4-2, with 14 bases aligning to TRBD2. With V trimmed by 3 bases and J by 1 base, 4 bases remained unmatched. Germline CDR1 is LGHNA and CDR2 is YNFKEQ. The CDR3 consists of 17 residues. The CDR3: CASSHGGTSGSQETQYF. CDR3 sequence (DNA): TGTGCCAGCAGCCATGGGGGGACTAGCGGGAGCCAAGAGACCCAGTACTTC.

CDR3 in amino acids: CASSPDRMNNSPLHF. The CDR3 DNA sequence: TGCGCCAGCAGCCCGGACAGGATGAATAATTCACCCCTCCACTTT. The rearrangement links TRBV5-1 to TRBJ1-6; 7 nucleotides match TRBD1. Trimming at V came to 4 bases and at J to 5 bases, leaving 6 bases not matched to a gene. Per germline, CDR1 SGHRS and CDR2 YFSETQ. The CDR3 spans 15 residues.

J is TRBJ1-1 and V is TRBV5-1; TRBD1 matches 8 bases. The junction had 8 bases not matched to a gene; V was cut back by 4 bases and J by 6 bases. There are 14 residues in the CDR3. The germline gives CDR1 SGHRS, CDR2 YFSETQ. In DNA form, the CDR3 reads TGCGCCAGCAGCCCCCAAACAGGGGGAGCTGAAGCTTTCTTT. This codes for CASSPQTGGAEAFF.

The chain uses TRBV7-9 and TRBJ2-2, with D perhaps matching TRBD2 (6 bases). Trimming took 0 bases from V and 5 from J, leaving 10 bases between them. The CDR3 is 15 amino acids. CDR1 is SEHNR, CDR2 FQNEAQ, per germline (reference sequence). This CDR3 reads CASSLAGGGTGELFF. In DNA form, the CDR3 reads TGTGCCAGCAGCTTAGCGGGAGGAGGTACCGGGGAGCTGTTTTTT.